Listed below are T cell receptor beta chains from one sample, sequenced in a study of graft-versus-host responses after intestinal transplantation. Antigens of these TCRs are unknown. Data came from immunoSEQ multiplex PCR; TCRdb stores just in-frame clones and leaves some out. Counted here are some 88,000 clones, about 92% occurring once; the ten biggest clones make up about 2%. The input for sequencing was unstimulated CD8+ T cells sorted from spleen or lymph node cells, taken before intestinal transplant. These receptors were collected from a human donor who received an intestinal transplant. CDR3s include the opening cysteine and the closing phenylalanine or tryptophan. A D gene is named only where the DNA matches it firmly. Clone size, where shown, is once, few, many, or a class for clones that have expanded.

D	length	J	size	V	CDR3	DNA
.	12	TRBJ1-2	.	TRBV29-1	CSVADGGYGYTF	TGCAGCGTCGCCGACGGCGGCTATGGCTACACCTTC
.	13	TRBJ1-5	.	TRBV9	CASSPGVGQPQHF	TGTGCCAGCAGTCCAGGGGTGGGTCAGCCCCAGCATTTT
TRBD2	17	TRBJ2-3	.	TRBV18	CASSPPPATSGGDTQYF	TGTGCCAGCTCACCCCCTCCAGCTACTAGCGGGGGTGATACGCAGTATTTT
TRBD2	18	TRBJ2-3	few	TRBV9	CASSAIAGGVISTDTQYF	TGTGCCAGCAGCGCAATAGCGGGGGGGGTAATTAGCACAGATACGCAGTATTTT
TRBD1	12	TRBJ1-4	few	TRBV4-1	CASSQATGELFF	TGCGCCAGCAGCCAAGCGACAGGGGAACTGTTTTTT
TRBD1	17	TRBJ1-1	.	TRBV6-4	CASNRGSKAGGGTEAFF	TGTGCCAGCAACAGGGGAAGTAAGGCGGGGGGGGGCACTGAAGCTTTCTTT
TRBD2	15	TRBJ2-1	.	TRBV11-2	CASSPPGLEGNEQFF	TGTGCCAGCAGCCCCCCGGGACTAGAGGGGAATGAGCAGTTCTTC
TRBD1	18	TRBJ1-2	once	TRBV15	CATSNGQGADAANYGYTF	TGTGCCACCAGCAACGGACAGGGGGCAGACGCTGCTAACTATGGCTACACCTTC
.	14	TRBJ2-7	.	TRBV7-9	CASSLGEEGYEQYF	TGTGCCAGCAGCTTAGGTGAGGAGGGCTACGAGCAGTACTTC
.	16	TRBJ2-1	.	TRBV7-2	CASSLRPSGSYNEQFF	TGTGCCAGCAGCTTACGACCCAGCGGCTCTTACAATGAGCAGTTCTTC
.	14	TRBJ2-7	once	TRBV29-1	CSVAEGSMGYEQYF	TGCAGCGTTGCCGAGGGATCCATGGGCTACGAGCAGTACTTC
TRBD2	16	TRBJ2-3	.	TRBV29-1	CSVRASGGISTDTQYF	TGCAGCGTTCGTGCTAGCGGGGGGATAAGCACAGATACGCAGTATTTT
.	12	TRBJ2-1	.	TRBV29-1	CSVDSRFNEQFF	TGCAGCGTTGATTCACGGTTCAATGAGCAGTTCTTC
TRBD1	15	TRBJ1-5	.	TRBV6-5	CASSGGTGHDQPQHF	TGTGCCAGCAGTGGAGGGACAGGGCACGATCAGCCCCAGCATTTT
.	12	TRBJ1-1	few	TRBV4-1	CASSLKGGTAFF	TGCGCCAGCAGCCTTAAGGGAGGGACGGCTTTCTTT
.	16	TRBJ2-3	.	TRBV12-5	CASGLVLGGVTDTQYF	TGTGCTAGTGGTTTGGTACTGGGGGGAGTCACAGATACGCAGTATTTT
.	14	TRBJ1-2	.	TRBV5-6	CASSFLGGASGYTF	TGTGCCAGCAGCTTTTTAGGGGGTGCTTCTGGCTACACCTTC
.	14	TRBJ1-1	.	TRBV4-3	CASSASLGGTEAFF	TGCGCCAGCAGCGCCTCGTTGGGGGGCACTGAAGCTTTCTTT
TRBD2	14	TRBJ2-7	.	TRBV9	CASSVSGGSYEQYF	TGTGCCAGCAGCGTTAGCGGGGGTTCCTACGAGCAGTACTTC
.	12	TRBJ2-3	few	TRBV12-5	CASGPAEDTQYF	TGTGCTAGTGGTCCGGCGGAGGATACGCAGTATTTT
.	15	TRBJ2-7	.	TRBV27	CASSALIGGELEQYF	TGTGCCAGCAGTGCCCTAATAGGGGGGGAACTCGAGCAGTACTTC
.	12	TRBJ2-7	.	TRBV28	CASSLARQEQYF	TGTGCCAGCAGTTTGGCCCGACAGGAACAGTACTTC
TRBD2	18	TRBJ2-7	.	TRBV27	CASSLTSGGPSSSYEQYF	TGTGCCAGCAGTTTAACGAGCGGGGGGCCATCCTCCTCCTACGAGCAGTACTTC
.	13	TRBJ1-2	.	TRBV13	CAGSGFPRYGYTF	TGTGCCGGTTCAGGGTTCCCTAGATATGGCTACACCTTC
.	16	TRBJ1-6	.	TRBV27	CASSPHGGKMNSPLHF	TGTGCCAGCAGTCCTCATGGGGGGAAAATGAATTCACCCCTCCACTTT
.	13	TRBJ1-2	.	TRBV7-8	CASSQRVAFGYTF	TGTGCCAGCAGCCAACGGGTGGCCTTTGGCTACACCTTC
.	12	TRBJ2-7	.	TRBV6-5	CATSGTSYEQYF	TGTGCCACGTCCGGGACATCCTACGAGCAGTACTTC
TRBD1	15	TRBJ2-1	.	TRBV27	CASSFGQGLGNEQFF	TGTGCCAGCAGTTTTGGACAGGGACTCGGCAATGAGCAGTTCTTC
.	14	TRBJ2-2	.	TRBV4-1	CASSQDGDTGELFF	TGCGCCAGCAGCCAAGATGGAGACACCGGGGAGCTGTTTTTT
.	14	TRBJ2-7	.	TRBV30	CAWSGPGLSYEQYF	TGTGCCTGGAGTGGACCGGGGTTGTCCTACGAGCAGTACTTC
TRBD1	13	TRBJ2-7	.	TRBV2	CASRPGGVYEQYF	TGTGCCAGCCGACCAGGGGGCGTGTACGAGCAGTACTTC
TRBD2	15	TRBJ2-3	.	TRBV9	CASSVEGTSGDTQYF	TGTGCCAGCAGCGTAGAAGGTACTAGCGGAGATACGCAGTATTTT
TRBD2	15	TRBJ2-3	.	TRBV5-6	CASSSDPTSMNTQYF	TGTGCCAGCAGCTCCGACCCGACTAGCATGAATACGCAGTATTTT
.	14	TRBJ2-3	.	TRBV30	CAWSPGISTDTQYF	TGTGCCTGGAGTCCAGGGATTTCGACAGATACGCAGTATTTT
.	13	TRBJ2-5	.	TRBV27	CASSKGNWETQYF	TGTGCCAGCAGCAAGGGGAACTGGGAGACCCAGTACTTC
TRBD1	16	TRBJ2-7	.	TRBV19	CASSIGGTGATYEQYF	TGTGCCAGTAGTATAGGAGGGACAGGGGCCACCTACGAGCAGTACTTC
TRBD1	15	TRBJ2-3	.	TRBV4-1	CASSQGATGTDTQYF	TGCGCCAGCAGCCAAGGAGCGACAGGGACAGATACGCAGTATTTT
.	14	TRBJ1-1	few	TRBV6-6	CASSYLSDRTEAFF	TGTGCCAGCAGTTACCTATCAGACAGGACTGAAGCTTTCTTT
TRBD1	16	TRBJ2-7	.	TRBV6-1	CASSVPVGTGIYEQYF	TGTGCCAGCAGTGTTCCGGTCGGGACAGGGATCTACGAGCAGTACTTC
.	17	TRBJ1-6	.	TRBV2	CASSEGVQGYYNSPLHF	TGTGCCAGCAGTGAAGGCGTGCAGGGCTACTATAATTCACCCCTCCACTTT